The 21 T cell receptor beta chains in this list originate from one sample, sequenced in a study of OX40 agonist ivuxolimab in advanced cancers. Measured with immunoSEQ multiplex PCR; TCRdb has only the in-frame clones, and not every one. The sample has 60,000 to 65,000 clones; about nine tenths are singletons. The specimen was CD4+ or CD8+ T cells sorted from blood, collected in a trial of the OX40 agonist ivuxolimab. These receptors were obtained from an adult with an advanced solid tumor such as melanoma, head and neck, liver or kidney cancer.

The chain carries TRBV7-8 and TRBJ2-7; TRBD2 agrees at 13 bases. Germline lookup yields CDR1 SGHVS and CDR2 FQNEAQ. CDR3 length equals 17 residues. Trimming cost V 4 bases and J 3 bases; bases outside gene matches: 9. Here the CDR3 reads CASSSYPRTSGSYEQYF. CDR3 bases: TGTGCCAGCAGCTCATACCCCCGGACTAGCGGGAGCTACGAGCAGTACTTC.

This clone has just one count. The chain is built from TRBV6-5 and TRBJ2-5, with D possibly matching TRBD2 (6 bases). This CDR3 has 16 residues. From germline, CDR1 is MNHEY and CDR2 SVGAGI. The V end was cut by 2 bases, the J end by 3 bases, with 16 bases between. The CDR3 bases are TGTGCCAGCAGTTACAGAGACGGGAGAGGAGAAGAGACCCAGTACTTC. Amino acids: CASSYRDGRGEETQYF.

This clone appeared a single time. The CDR3 here is CASSEWGGNGYTF. In nucleotides, the CDR3 is TGCGCCAGCAGTGAATGGGGAGGAAATGGCTACACCTTC. The chain joins TRBV10-2 to TRBJ1-2; D is undetermined. CDR1 is WSHSY and CDR2 is SAAADI in the germline V gene. The ends were cut back, 3 bases at V and 6 bases at J, with 11 bases in the middle. This CDR3 comprises 13 residues.

The chain carries TRBV15 and TRBJ2-1; D could derive from TRBD1 or TRBD2 (5 bases each). This CDR3 contains 14 residues. CDR1 LNHNV and CDR2 YYDKDF come from the germline V gene (reference sequence). V was trimmed by 5 bases and J by 4 bases, leaving 12 bases between them. The CDR3 spells CATSPGTNYNEQFF. The DNA for the CDR3 is TGTGCCACCAGCCCCGGGACCAATTACAATGAGCAGTTCTTC.

This chain uses TRBV6-5 with TRBJ2-3; no definite D call. There are 15 residues in the CDR3. Germline V gene sequence: CDR1 MNHEY, CDR2 SVGAGI. Trimming took off 2 bases at V and 0 bases at J, with 9 bases between the two ends. The CDR3 is CASSYTRASTDTQYF. For the CDR3, the DNA is TGTGCCAGCAGTTACACCCGGGCTAGCACAGATACGCAGTATTTT.

V gene TRBV28 combines with J gene TRBJ2-2; 12 positions match TRBD2. Looked up from germline, CDR1 is MDHEN and CDR2 is SYDVKM. This CDR3 region has 16 residues. After removal of 6 bases from V and 5 bases from J, the junction contained 7 bases not matched to a gene. This chain's CDR3 is CASRQGLAGWTGELFF. As DNA, the CDR3 is TGTGCCAGCAGACAAGGACTAGCGGGATGGACCGGGGAGCTGTTTTTT.

The rearrangement joins TRBV7-9 to TRBJ2-1, with 7 nucleotides matching TRBD2. The CDR3 is 12 residues long. Per the germline V gene, CDR1 is SEHNR and CDR2 is FQNEAQ (reference sequence). With 1 base clipped from V and 10 bases from J, the junction kept 1 base outside the gene matches. CDR3 residues: CASSLVAGEQFF. The CDR3 bases are TGTGCCAGCAGCTTAGTAGCGGGCGAGCAGTTCTTC.

The V call is TRBV7-3, the J call TRBJ1-2; 8 bases agree with TRBD1. Looked up from germline, CDR1 is SGHTA and CDR2 is FQGTGA. The V gene end was trimmed by 5 bases and the J gene end by 8 bases; junction bases not matched to a gene: 7. The CDR3 is made up of 13 amino acids. The CDR3 sequence is CASSQGAECGYTF. CDR3 DNA: TGTGCCAGCAGCCAGGGGGCGGAATGCGGCTACACCTTC.

The chain carries TRBV6-1 and TRBJ2-5; 13 nucleotides align to TRBD2. J gave up 2 bases and V 9 bases, and 6 bases lay outside the gene matches. The CDR3 consists of 15 residues. Germline V gene sequence: CDR1 MNHNS, CDR2 SASEGT. The DNA of the CDR3 is TGTGCCAGGACTAGCGGGAGGCCCATTCAAGAGACCCAGTACTTC. The encoded protein is CARTSGRPIQETQYF.

Of note for this clone: The junction does not match germline at one end; this may be a read error. This chain links TRBV27 with TRBJ1-5, with D perhaps matching TRBD1 (5 bases). Germline V gene sequence: CDR1 MNHEY, CDR2 SMNVEV (reference sequence). The CDR3 has 15 amino acids. The CDR3 nucleotides read TGTGCCAGCAGTCTATCGGGGGTGGGTCTTGAGCCCCAGCATTTT. This encodes CASSLSGVGLEPQHF.

The CDR3 sequence: CASSPRVDTQYF. The CDR3 DNA reads TGTGCCAGCAGCCCTAGAGTCGATACGCAGTATTTT. The chain employs TRBV7-9 and TRBJ2-3; D not certain. With 5 bases removed from V and 6 bases from J, the gap between germline ends came to 9 bases. Germline V gene lookup returns CDR1 SEHNR and CDR2 FQNEAQ (reference sequence). This CDR3 is built from 12 residues.

The chain joins TRBV9 to TRBJ1-4; 10 nucleotides agree with TRBD1. This CDR3 comprises 15 residues. With 0 bases clipped from V and 6 bases from J, the junction kept 2 bases outside the gene matches. Germline CDR1 and CDR2: SGDLS and YYNGEE. Here the CDR3 DNA reads TGTGCCAGCAGCGTAGCCGGGACAGGGGATGAAAAACTGTTTTTT. Translating gives CASSVAGTGDEKLFF.

The chain couples TRBV6-6 to TRBJ2-1; perhaps TRBD1 as D (5 bases). Germline CDR1 is MNHNY and CDR2 is SVGAGI (reference sequence). Deletions cut 3 bases from V and 5 bases from J, with 8 bases between. CDR3 length: 13 amino acids. DNA for the CDR3: TGTGCCAGCAGTTATGGGGCAAACAATGAGCAGTTCTTC. This codes for CASSYGANNEQFF.

The V gene is TRBV10-1, the J gene TRBJ2-6; D not resolved. This CDR3 is 18 amino acids long. Trimming shortened V by 5 bases and J by 0 bases, and 17 bases separated the two germline ends. Germline-derived CDR1 and CDR2 are WNHNN and SYGVQD (reference sequence). CDR3 in amino acids: CASSPFKVISSGANVLTF. The CDR3, as DNA: TGCGCCAGCAGTCCTTTCAAGGTCATCAGCTCTGGGGCCAACGTCCTGACTTTC.

The genes are TRBV9 and TRBJ1-2; 10 nucleotides match TRBD1. Germline trimming cut 4 bases from V and 5 bases from J; bases unmatched to any gene: 8. The germline V gene encodes CDR1 SGDLS and CDR2 YYNGEE. The CDR3 covers 15 residues. DNA of the CDR3: TGTGCCAGCAGCCCCCTCGGGACAGGGGCTTATGGCTACACCTTC. It specifies CASSPLGTGAYGYTF.

This clone was seen just once. This rearrangement joins TRBV29-1 to TRBJ2-1, with TRBD2 identical over 12 bases. V lost 5 bases and J lost 3; bases outside the gene matches: 2. The CDR3 covers 14 residues. CDR1 and CDR2 from the germline V gene are SQVTM and ANQGSEA. For the CDR3, the DNA is TGCAGCGTTCAGGGACTAGCGGGCTACAATGAGCAGTTCTTC. Translation gives CSVQGLAGYNEQFF.

This chain joins TRBV6-6 and TRBJ2-7, with D uncertain. The V gene's germline CDR1 is MNHNY and CDR2 SVGAGI (reference sequence). Trimming removed 3 bases at V and 7 bases at J, with 22 bases between. This CDR3 has 16 residues. CDR3 protein: CASSYYLTLAAGEQYF. The CDR3 region has the DNA TGTGCCAGCAGTTATTATTTGACTCTCGCAGCTGGGGAGCAGTACTTC.

The chain is built from TRBV6-5 and TRBJ2-7; D is uncertain. CDR3 length: 15 amino acids. Germline V gene sequence: CDR1 MNHEY, CDR2 SVGAGI. V shed 2 bases and J shed 9 bases, with 20 bases lying between them. CDR3 sequence reads: CASSYGPMLYDRQYF. The DNA for the CDR3 is TGTGCCAGCAGTTACGGGCCTATGCTCTACGATCGGCAGTACTTC.

The chain carries TRBV5-1 and TRBJ1-2; D is ambiguous. The CDR3 covers 13 residues. Germline loops: CDR1 SGHRS, CDR2 YFSETQ. V lost 2 bases and J lost 8, with 13 bases in between. The DNA of the CDR3 is TGCGCCAGCAGCTTATACACAGCGGAGGGCTACACCTTC. Its protein product is CASSLYTAEGYTF.

The V and J genes are TRBV27 and TRBJ2-7, with TRBD2 identical over 10 bases. The CDR3 is 15 residues long. Germline V gene sequence: CDR1 MNHEY, CDR2 SMNVEV (reference sequence). The V gene end was trimmed by 7 bases and the J gene end by 3 bases; junction bases not matched to a gene: 9. The CDR3 loop is CASIGLAGVNYEQYF. The CDR3 region has the DNA TGTGCCAGCATAGGGCTAGCGGGAGTAAACTACGAGCAGTACTTC.

This sequence joins TRBV14 and TRBJ2-7, with TRBD1 as a possible D gene (5 bases). In germline, CDR1 is SGHDN, CDR2 FVKESK. The CDR3 sequence is 13 residues long. V gave up 2 bases and J gave up 3 bases, with 8 bases separating them. This CDR3 is CASSQIQGYEQYF. Written as DNA, the CDR3 is TGTGCCAGCAGCCAAATTCAGGGCTACGAGCAGTACTTC. Full variable domain (remainder filled in from reference TRBV14 and TRBJ2-7): EAGVTQFPSHSVIEKGQTVTLRCDPISGHDNLYWYRRVMGKEIKFLLHFVKESKQDESGMPNNRFLAERTGGTYSTLKVQPAELEDSGVYFCASSQIQGYEQYFGPGTRLTVT.